This T cell receptor beta chain was sequenced during a study of blood T cell repertoires in COVID-19. The assay was immunoSEQ multiplex PCR, and TCRdb's table has in-frame clones only and misses some. The sample shows 200,000 to 250,000 clones, 65% to 90% of them seen only once. J was trimmed by 5 bases and V by 6 bases; bases with no gene match: 6. CDR3 size: 14 residues. Germline V gene lookup returns CDR1 WSHSY and CDR2 SAAADI. V usage is TRBV10-2 and J usage is TRBJ2-5; 10 nucleotides align to TRBD2. The clonotype comes from a woman in her forties or fifties with acute or convalescent COVID-19. The sequenced sample was peripheral blood. The CDR3 DNA sequence: TGCGCCAGCAGCCGAGCGGGAGGGGGGGAGACCCAGTACTTC. Its translation is CASSRAGGGETQYF.